A selection of T cell receptor beta chains follows, all from one sample in a study of T cells in Graves' hyperthyroidism and ophthalmopathy. TCRdb processed the multiplex PCR reads anew with MiXCR; each CDR3 protein has one entry. In the table there are roughly 420,000 distinct CDR3 sequences, more than 15% of which are singletons. The sample consisted of blood. Receptors originate from a woman younger than 30 with Graves' hyperthyroidism. Each CDR3 is given with its conserved first and last residue. A D gene is named only where the DNA matches it firmly. Clone size is given for some rows only: seen once, a few or many times, or a class if the clone is expanded.

v_gene	j_gene	abundance	d_gene	len	CDR3nt	CDR3aa
TRBV19	TRBJ1-5	NA	TRBD1	16	TGTGCCAGTAGTATACGACAGGGTAAGAGCCTTCAGCCCCAGCATTTT	CASSIRQGKSLQPQHF
TRBV20-1	TRBJ2-3	few	TRBD2	16	TGCAGTGCTTCAGGGACTAGCGGGAGGGCCAGAGATACGCAGTATTTT	CSASGTSGRARDTQYF
TRBV3-1	TRBJ2-1	many	NA	17	TGTGCCAGCAGCCAAACGACCGGGACCCGACGATACAATGAGCAGTTCTTC	CASSQTTGTRRYNEQFF
TRBV27	TRBJ2-1	many	TRBD2	16	TGTGCCAGCAGTTTTGGTAGCGGGGGGGCCTCCAATGAGCAGTTCTTC	CASSFGSGGASNEQFF
TRBV30	TRBJ2-7	NA	NA	14	TGTGCCTGGAGTACCGGGACGGGCGCCTACGAGCAGTACTTC	CAWSTGTGAYEQYF
TRBV7-6	TRBJ2-2	NA	TRBD1	14	TGTGCCAGCAGCGAGGGACAGCACACCGGGGAGCTGTTTTTT	CASSEGQHTGELFF
TRBV12-3/TRBV12-4	TRBJ1-5	NA	NA	12	TGTGCCAGCAGCATGCCCAATCAGCCCCAGCATTTT	CASSMPNQPQHF
TRBV11-3	TRBJ2-1	many	TRBD2	17	TGTGCCAGCAGCCCCTCCGGGACTAGCGGGTACTACAATGAGCAGTTCTTC	CASSPSGTSGYYNEQFF
TRBV19	TRBJ2-3	NA	TRBD2	13	TGTGCCAGTAGTACGAGCGGGAGAGATACGCAGTATTTT	CASSTSGRDTQYF
TRBV30	TRBJ1-2	few	NA	11	TGTGCCTGGAGTGTTAACTATGGCTACACCTTC	CAWSVNYGYTF
TRBV7-9	TRBJ1-2	NA	NA	16	TGTGCCAGCAGCTTAAGGTTGGACCTTCCCCTCTATGGCTACACCTTC	CASSLRLDLPLYGYTF
TRBV20-1	TRBJ2-7	NA	TRBD1	16	TGCAGTGCTAGAAAAAGGACGGGACAGACTATTTACGAGCAGTACTTC	CSARKRTGQTIYEQYF
TRBV30	TRBJ1-5	few	TRBD1	13	TGTGCCTGGGACAGGGGGCCGGGTCAGCCCCAGCATTTT	CAWDRGPGQPQHF
TRBV5-6	TRBJ1-3	few	NA	16	TGTGCCAGCAGCTTGGCCCCCCGTTACTCTGGAAACACCATATATTTT	CASSLAPRYSGNTIYF
TRBV19	TRBJ2-3	NA	TRBD1	15	TGTGCCAGTAGTTTCTCCAGGGGGAGCACAGATACGCAGTATTTT	CASSFSRGSTDTQYF
TRBV20-1	TRBJ1-3	few	NA	19	TGCAGTGCTAGAGATGAGTACGGAGGCCGACTTCACTCTGGAAACACCATATATTTT	CSARDEYGGRLHSGNTIYF